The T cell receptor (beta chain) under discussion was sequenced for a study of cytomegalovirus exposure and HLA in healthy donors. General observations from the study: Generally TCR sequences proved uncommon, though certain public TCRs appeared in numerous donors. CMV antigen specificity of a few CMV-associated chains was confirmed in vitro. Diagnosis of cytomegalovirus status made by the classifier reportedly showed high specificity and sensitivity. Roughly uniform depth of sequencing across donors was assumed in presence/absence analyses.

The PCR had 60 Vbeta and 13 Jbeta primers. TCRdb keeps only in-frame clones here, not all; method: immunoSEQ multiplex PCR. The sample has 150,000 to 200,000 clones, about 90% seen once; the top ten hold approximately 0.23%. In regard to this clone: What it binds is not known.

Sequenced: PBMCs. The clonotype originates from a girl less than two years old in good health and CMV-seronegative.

The CDR3 loop reads CATSRDQGLLGETQYF. Here the CDR3 DNA reads TGTGCCACCAGCAGAGATCAGGGGTTACTAGGGGAGACCCAGTACTTC. The chain links TRBV15 to TRBJ2-5, with D tentatively TRBD1 (6 bases). Trimming shortened V by 0 bases and J by 5 bases, and 16 bases separated the two germline ends. Germline V gene sequence: CDR1 LNHNV, CDR2 YYDKDF (reference sequence). This CDR3 spans 16 amino acids.